A single TCR beta chain is shown here with its context. Its antigen is undetermined. The authors sorted CD4+ naive, central memory, regulatory and stem cell-like memory cells via CD45RO/CCR7/CD25/CD127/CD95/CD27. Trimming removed 2 bases from V and 3 bases from J, with 8 bases in between. The germline CDR1 and CDR2 sequences are ENHRY and SYGVKD. The CDR3 has 13 residues. This sample was taken from a study of beta chain features in type 1 diabetes. Study-wide results and limits: Across all four CD4+ subsets, people with type 1 diabetes showed modestly shorter TCRB CDR3s. Naive, central memory and regulatory TCRB repertoires appeared more similar among patients than healthy donors.

Investigators reverse transcribed all isolated RNA, so they sequenced expressed TCRB transcripts. Average reads for naive, central memory and regulatory T cell samples were roughly 3.4 million. Profiled with immunoSEQ multiplex PCR; TCRdb holds only in-frame clones, not every one. Of under 900,000 clones in the sample, about 17% were seen once. Sequenced input: naive CD4+ T cells from blood. The chain carries TRBV10-3 and TRBJ2-7; D possibly corresponds to TRBD1 (6 bases). This clonotype was sampled from a woman in her late teens or twenties in good health. The DNA of the CDR3 is TGTGCCATCAGTGAGACAGGGAACTACGAGCAGTACTTC. As protein: CAISETGNYEQYF.